This T cell receptor beta chain appears in the sequencing data of a study of blood T cell repertoires in COVID-19. The overall study: Both acute and convalescent COVID-19 samples were obtained from the United States, Italy and Spain. The analysed material was cDNA or gDNA that came from T cells, B-cell-depleted T cells, or PBMCs.

Unmatched junction bases numbered 3, after V lost 1 base and J lost 3 bases. This CDR3 is 15 amino acids long. Germline-derived CDR1 and CDR2 are KGHSH and LQKENI. Authors' analysis steps: Researchers report that nucleated cell counts were estimated from reference gene primer amplification. Repertoires were generated with immunoSEQ multiplex PCR, while TCRdb's copy carries only in-frame clones and drops some. V and J calls and clone size come straight from that table; D and trimming were deduced from the DNA. The sample contains about 390,000 clones, 87% of which appear only once. On this clone itself: The same CDR3 also results from other DNA sequences found in this sample.

The sequence was collected from a woman aged 60-75 years with COVID-19, enrolled during active disease. The V call is TRBV18, the J call TRBJ2-7, with 10 nucleotides matching TRBD1. What was sequenced was peripheral blood. The CDR3 sequence: CASSPQGQGNYEQYF. CDR3 sequence (DNA): TGTGCCAGCTCACCACAGGGACAGGGGAACTACGAGCAGTACTTC.